The 27 T cell receptor beta chains below were found in one sample sequenced in a study of control samples from healthy donors and cancer patients (dated by TCRdb to 2018 to 2021). The library was prepared using the immunoSEQ multiplex PCR assay. TCRdb mirrors the immuneACCESS table, restricted to in-frame sequences. Some clones are absent from its copies; in checked studies, under half trace to an unresolved V gene, and the reason for the others is unknown. This sample comprises some 130,000 clones, under 90% of them detected only once. About 7.6% of the sample is taken by the ten largest. The sequencing input was PBMCs. The receptors here all came from a man over 45 with head and neck cancer.

The rearrangement uses TRBV4-1 and TRBJ1-2; D gene unclear. The CDR3 extends over 15 amino acids. V was cut by 6 bases and J by 2 bases, with 16 bases left in between. Germline loops: CDR1 MGHRA, CDR2 YSYEKL. The CDR3 DNA reads as TGCGCCAGCAGGAGAGGGATCATTATAAACTATGGCTACACCTTC. Amino acids: CASRRGIIINYGYTF.

The gene calls are TRBV12-3 or TRBV12-4 and TRBJ1-1; no definite D call. V dropped 1 base and J dropped 2 bases, with 5 bases sitting between them. This CDR3 is built from 13 residues. The CDR3: CASSLVRNTEAFF. The CDR3 region has the DNA TGTGCCAGCAGTTTAGTTAGAAACACTGAAGCTTTCTTT.

The chain joins TRBV30 to TRBJ2-1, with a possible D match to TRBD1 (5 bases). CDR1 and CDR2 from the germline V gene are GTSNPN and SVGIG (reference sequence). Trimming left V 3 bases short and J 1 base short, with 10 bases between. The CDR3 extends over 14 amino acids. The CDR3 loop is CAWSLGVSYNEQFF. In DNA form, the CDR3 reads TGTGCCTGGAGCTTAGGGGTATCCTACAATGAGCAGTTCTTC.

The J gene is TRBJ2-3, the V gene TRBV24-1; 11 bases map to TRBD2. From germline, CDR1 is KGHDR and CDR2 SFDVKD. This CDR3 is 13 amino acids long. Trimming took 9 bases from V and 7 from J; bases not matched to a gene: 5. The CDR3 DNA follows: TGTGCCACCTCTAGCGGGAGGCAGTATACGCAGTATTTT. This codes for CATSSGRQYTQYF.

The CDR3 region is CASSGQGVVNTEAFF. The CDR3 DNA is TGTGCCAGCAGCGGACAGGGGGTGGTGAACACTGAAGCTTTCTTT. This chain links TRBV2 with TRBJ1-1, with 10 bases fitting TRBD1. Germline loops: CDR1 SNHLY, CDR2 FYNNEI. Trimming cost V 6 bases and J 0 bases; bases outside gene matches: 4. The CDR3 consists of 15 residues.

This chain uses TRBV6-1 with TRBJ1-2; 10 bases match TRBD1. Germline V CDR1 and CDR2: MNHNS, SASEGT. With 3 bases clipped from V and 2 bases from J, the junction kept 3 bases outside the gene matches. The length of the CDR3 is 15 residues. The CDR3 region is CASSETGGLNYGYTF. The DNA for the CDR3 is TGTGCCAGCAGTGAGACAGGGGGCTTGAACTATGGCTACACCTTC.

As to this clone: A clone one base away is much larger, so this may be a read error. V is TRBV19 and J is TRBJ1-2, with 7 bases matching TRBD1. The CDR3 spans 14 residues. Per germline, CDR1 LNHDA and CDR2 SQIVND (reference sequence). Germline trimming cut 2 bases from V and 2 bases from J; bases unmatched to any gene: 2. The CDR3 loop is CASSIMTGNYGYTF. CDR3 nucleotide sequence: TGTGCCAGTAGTATAATGACAGGGAACTATGGCTACACCTTC.

The rearrangement links TRBV4-1 to TRBJ1-2, with D perhaps TRBD1 (5 bases). This CDR3 is built from 16 residues. The V and J ends lost 0 bases and 6 bases respectively, with 17 bases between them. The germline gives CDR1 MGHRA, CDR2 YSYEKL. The CDR3 loop reads CASSQDRYGGANGYTF. The DNA for the CDR3 is TGCGCCAGCAGCCAAGATCGGTATGGGGGAGCTAATGGCTACACCTTC.

The V and J genes are TRBV7-9 and TRBJ2-3; TRBD2 aligns across 10 bases. The V gene's germline CDR1 is SEHNR and CDR2 FQNEAQ (reference sequence). The CDR3 covers 19 residues. Trimming took 5 bases from V and 3 from J; bases not matched to a gene: 17. The CDR3 DNA follows: TGTGCCAGCAGCCCCGAGGCTAGCGGGGGTTCTCGGAGGACAGATACGCAGTATTTT. It codes for CASSPEASGGSRRTDTQYF.

The rearrangement uses TRBV5-4 and TRBJ2-5; no reliable D call. CDR1 and CDR2 (germline): SGHNT, YYREEE (reference sequence). The CDR3 spans 12 residues. V was trimmed by 2 bases and J by 4 bases, leaving 6 bases between them. CDR3 DNA: TGTGCCAGCAGCTTAGCTCCAGAGACCCAGTACTTC. Protein: CASSLAPETQYF.

The rearrangement joins TRBV6-5 to TRBJ2-1; the D gene is possibly TRBD2 (7 bases). This CDR3 has 13 residues. In germline, CDR1 is MNHEY, CDR2 SVGAGI. V lost 11 bases to trimming and J lost 3 bases, with 14 bases between them. The DNA for the CDR3 is TGTGCCGGTAGGGGGGGGTACTACAATGAGCAGTTCTTC. The encoded protein is CAGRGGYYNEQFF.

V usage is TRBV28 and J usage is TRBJ2-1, with TRBD1 as a possible D gene (6 bases). V was trimmed by 4 bases and J by 4 bases, leaving 20 bases between them. Germline-derived CDR1 and CDR2 are MDHEN and SYDVKM. This CDR3 contains 17 residues. CDR3 sequence: CASSSPTGLAMYNEQFF. CDR3 DNA sequence: TGTGCCAGCAGTTCACCCACAGGGCTTGCGATGTACAATGAGCAGTTCTTC.

V and J are TRBV7-9 and TRBJ2-2; 8 bases fit TRBD2. The CDR3 contains 16 residues. The trim removed 5 bases at V and 5 bases at J, leaving 10 bases unmatched. Per the germline V gene, CDR1 is SEHNR and CDR2 is FQNEAQ (reference sequence). The CDR3 reads CASSPYGPGGTGELFF. The CDR3 DNA reads TGTGCCAGCAGCCCCTACGGGCCGGGAGGGACCGGGGAGCTGTTTTTT.

This chain uses TRBV28 with TRBJ2-2; a possible D gene is TRBD2 (6 bases). Per germline, CDR1 MDHEN and CDR2 SYDVKM. V lost 5 bases to trimming and J lost 3 bases, with 13 bases between them. CDR3 length equals 15 residues. The CDR3 region has the DNA TGTGCCAGCAGTCTGGCCGGGGGTCACACCGGGGAGCTGTTTTTT. This codes for CASSLAGGHTGELFF.

The rearrangement joins TRBV3-1 (or the pseudogene TRBV3-2) to TRBJ2-2; TRBD2 matches 7 bases. The CDR3 spans 17 residues. Germline assignment: CDR1 LGHDT and CDR2 YNNKEL (reference sequence). The CDR3 nucleotides are TGTCCCACCAGCCAAGATAATTGGGGGGGGAACACCGGGGAGCTGTTTTTT. It yields the protein CPTSQDNWGGNTGELFF.

The chain employs TRBV24-1 and TRBJ2-1; D unclear. The germline CDR1 and CDR2 sequences are KGHDR and SFDVKD. The CDR3 consists of 13 residues. V was shortened by 2 bases and J by 8 bases, with 9 bases between the two germline ends. CDR3: CATSDSGPHEQFF. For the CDR3, the DNA is TGTGCCACCAGTGATTCCGGTCCCCATGAGCAGTTCTTC.

The genes are TRBV21-1 and TRBJ2-5. TRBV21-1 represents a pseudogene. The CDR3 sequence is 12 residues long. The CDR3 DNA reads TGTGCCAGCAGCCAGAGTGTCGAGACCCAGTACTTC. Translated: CASSQSVETQYF.

Only a few counts were recorded for this clone. V and J are TRBV3-1 (or the pseudogene TRBV3-2) and TRBJ2-3; D is possibly TRBD1 or TRBD2 (6 bases each). This CDR3 is 14 amino acids long. Trimming cost V 4 bases and J 6 bases, with 14 bases left between them. Germline loops: CDR1 LGHDT, CDR2 YNNKEL (reference sequence). Written as DNA, the CDR3 is TGTGCCAGCAGCCCGAGTGGGGGGCCGGATACGCAGTATTTT. Translation gives CASSPSGGPDTQYF.

The rearrangement links TRBV5-4 to TRBJ2-6; no clear D. V was trimmed by 4 bases and J by 0 bases, leaving 11 bases between them. The CDR3 is 16 amino acids. Germline CDR1 SGHNT, CDR2 YYREEE (reference sequence). DNA of the CDR3: TGTGCCAGCAGCCTGGGATTCCCCTCTGGGGCCAACGTCCTGACTTTC. It codes for CASSLGFPSGANVLTF.

The CDR3: CASSGLYYFGYTF. For the CDR3, the DNA is TGTGCCAGCAGTGGACTATACTACTTTGGCTACACCTTC. This rearrangement joins TRBV12-3 or TRBV12-4 to TRBJ1-2; D call uncertain. The CDR3 sequence is 13 residues long. Deletions cut 5 bases from V and 7 bases from J, with 14 bases between.

The genes are TRBV4-1 and TRBJ1-2, with 8 bases aligning to TRBD1. Germline CDR1 MGHRA, CDR2 YSYEKL. The V segment lost 4 bases and the J segment 2 bases; nucleotides outside the gene matches: 6. The CDR3 covers 15 residues. CDR3 sequence reads: CASSPGQGPNYGYTF. In DNA, the CDR3 is TGCGCCAGCAGCCCCGGACAGGGCCCAAACTATGGCTACACCTTC.

This sequence joins TRBV29-1 and TRBJ2-1; 7 positions agree with TRBD1. CDR3 size: 11 residues. CDR1 and CDR2 from the germline V gene are SQVTM and ANQGSEA. The CDR3 spells CVTGHYNEQFF. The DNA for the CDR3 is TGCGTGACAGGGCATTACAATGAGCAGTTCTTC.

This clone was detected only once. The V and J genes are TRBV7-3 and TRBJ1-1; D gene unclear. This CDR3 contains 14 residues. CDR1 is SGHTA, CDR2 FQGTGA, per germline. Deletions cut 3 bases from V and 2 bases from J, with 10 bases between. CDR3 loop: CASSLGSENTEAFF. CDR3 in DNA: TGTGCCAGCAGCTTGGGGTCGGAAAACACTGAAGCTTTCTTT.

This chain links TRBV30 with TRBJ1-6; no clear D gene. Between the trimmed V and J ends, which lost 3 bases and 5 bases, there was a span of 14 bases. Germline-derived CDR1 and CDR2 are GTSNPN and SVGIG (reference sequence). The CDR3 is 15 residues long. The CDR3 DNA is TGTGCCTGGAGGATAGTGGTGAGGGATAATTCACCCCTCCACTTT. Translated, it gives CAWRIVVRDNSPLHF.

The rearrangement uses TRBV3-1 (or the pseudogene TRBV3-2) and TRBJ2-7, with D unresolved. Trimming took 1 base from V and 0 from J, leaving 7 bases between them. Germline V lookup: CDR1 LGHDT, CDR2 YNNKEL (reference sequence). The CDR3 runs to 14 residues. The CDR3 spells CASSQGINSYEQYF. For the CDR3, the DNA is TGTGCCAGCAGCCAAGGCATCAACTCCTACGAGCAGTACTTC.

The rearrangement links TRBV28 to TRBJ1-4; maybe TRBD1 (6 bases). CDR3 size: 15 residues. Germline CDR1 is MDHEN and CDR2 is SYDVKM. Trimming shortened V by 7 bases and J by 8 bases, and 20 bases separated the two germline ends. The CDR3 loop reads CASNTLTGSGEKLFF. CDR3 coding DNA: TGTGCCAGCAATACTTTGACAGGCTCGGGAGAAAAACTGTTTTTT.

This chain joins TRBV28 and TRBJ2-6; D possibly corresponds to TRBD1 (6 bases). This CDR3 contains 18 residues. The V gene lost 3 bases and the J gene lost 0 bases, with 15 bases spanning the gap. Germline V lookup: CDR1 MDHEN, CDR2 SYDVKM. The CDR3 protein is CASSLRSHRASGANVLTF. CDR3 nucleotide sequence: TGTGCCAGCAGTTTGAGGTCCCACAGGGCCTCTGGGGCCAACGTCCTGACTTTC.